This T cell receptor beta chain was found in a study of cytomegalovirus exposure and HLA in healthy donors (TCRdb year 2017). Study-wide context: An earlier analysis of fewer than 750 of the donors reported about 260 Gb of sequence data and 90 million to 120 million unique TCR beta sequences obtained from around 190 million T cells. An early release that covered fewer than 750 HLA-typed donors contained about 290 gigabases of sequencing data and 70 million to 100 million unique TCR sequences. Of the roughly 400 genotyped donors, approximately 80% fell in the genetic ancestry cluster associated with self-reported Caucasian donors. The study was designed to test whether signatures of past pathogen exposure could be identified by cataloging public T cell receptors. The T cell repertoires of around 730 subjects were profiled by immunosequencing and related to cytomegalovirus serostatus. A separate validation cohort of about 110 different subjects was used in addition to the roughly 700-subject first cohort. To predict cytomegalovirus infection status, the study brought together high-throughput TCR immunosequencing, statistical association of individual TCRs with disease status, and machine learning. A later analysis re-analyzed previously published TCR beta repertoires from hundreds of donors and added high-resolution HLA genotyping to study TCR occurrence patterns. Rather than using new phenotypic data, the later analysis identified candidate immune exposures from TCR beta sequences and from how often those sequences occurred across donors. In an earlier analysis of 587 of the donors, high-throughput TCR beta sequencing was used to judge whether each TCR beta V gene segment behaved as functional or pseudogenic. Donor age, sex, ethnicity and CMV serostatus were compiled alongside the repertoire data. A later genetic analysis used genome-wide SNP genotypes for about 60% of the roughly 700 donors, treating that subset as a discovery cohort. All discovery cohort repertoires had been generated on a single sequencing platform. HLA typing included class I and class II loci at four-digit resolution. The number of donors typed differed by locus, with 629-630 for A, B, C, DRB1 and DQB1, around 560 for DQA1, 600 to 610 for DPA1, and approximately 470 for DPB1. Five DR-DQ haplotypes were treated as single units for association and clustering because of strong linkage in the cohort. Across about 380 genotyped donors of the cohort, an average of approximately 200,000 unique TCR beta nucleotide sequences per donor were sequenced, and roughly 17% of those sequences were non-productive. Results the study describes overall, beyond this receptor: Across donors, most TCR sequences were observed very rarely, whereas some public TCRs were present in many individuals. Presence/absence analyses assumed roughly uniform sequencing depth across donors, an assumption that may not hold. A cluster of highly shared sequence variants was judged likely to be a technical artifact of the sequencing pipeline. The only immune exposure information available for the cohort was CMV serostatus. Assigning TCR associations to individual alleles was difficult when HLA alleles, especially DR and DQ, strongly co-occurred. The classifier was reported to diagnose cytomegalovirus status with high specificity and sensitivity in both the original and validation cohorts. Compared with the approximately 600-donor mean, donors in an Asian-associated ancestry cluster had fewer N-insertions in productive TCRs, according to a later genetic analysis. In a later analysis, the rate of TCR association differed among HLA loci, with DRB1 alleles having the most associated TCRs and HLA-C alleles having the fewest. In a later analysis, several top co-occurrence clusters were reported to appear linked to parvovirus B19, influenza, CMV and Epstein-Barr virus. This cohort had only TCR beta chains sequenced, and the lack of alpha or paired-chain data limited which features could be detected. Because some donors lacked HLA typing at each locus, the association tests relied only on the typed subset. In a later analysis, HLA-associated TCR beta chains were found to be more clonally expanded and to have lower generation probabilities than equally common non-associated chains. The 87-base-pair reads could not distinguish some IMGT-functional V segments, including TRBV6-2 and TRBV6-3, so those segments were excluded. Seventeen rarely observed V segments, including chromosome 9 orphons, were excluded from the earlier analysis of a few hundred of the donors because counts were too low. In an earlier analysis of approximately 600 of the donors, most TCR beta V segments were observed in productive rearrangements about 87% or about 30% of the time, broadly matching IMGT annotations. A few of the identified cytomegalovirus-associated TCR beta chains were confirmed in vitro to be specific for cytomegalovirus antigens. Correlated functional status among segregating V segments might reflect linkage disequilibrium, but an unknown experimental factor could not be ruled out. In a later analysis, most CMV-associated TCR beta chains were found to appear HLA-restricted, with HLA associations seemingly driven largely by CMV exposure. Specific HLA alleles were associated with about 17,000 TCR beta sequences at a false discovery rate of 0.05 in a later analysis. In the study, approximately 150 TCR beta chains were listed as associated with cytomegalovirus. A later genetic analysis associated a missense DCLRE1C variant with V-gene and J-gene trimming of TCR beta chains, and an independent cohort replicated the association. The authors suggested that the approach could potentially be extended to other disease states and immunological phenotypes. A further reported finding was that TCR beta sequences accurately predicted the HLA-A and HLA-B alleles for most subjects in the first cohort.

In total, approximately 690 healthy bone marrow donors made up the cohort. Cohort members were all nominally healthy when sampled, although unrecorded immune exposures were likely present. The donor was CMV seronegative and belonged to the group of more than 300 seronegative cohort members. Every donor gave a peripheral blood sample, and the peripheral blood mononuclear cells from that sample were used for TCR beta sequencing. The Qiagen DNeasy Blood Extraction Kit was used to extract genomic DNA from the blood cell samples. CDR1 is given as SGHRS and CDR2 as YFSETQ, both from the germline V gene. The cysteine opens and the phenylalanine closes a CDR3 of 11 amino acids. Only the CDR3 region is kept as DNA, spanning 33 bases read in frame from base 1. A distance of 15 bases separates the germline ends of V and J, which lose 5 bases and 15 bases respectively. This clone was picked up a small number of times. Its recognized antigen is unknown. No per-base quality is available; no much larger clone lies one base away.

The protocol used for the library was the immunoSEQ multiplex PCR assay. For the multiplex PCR, a mixture combining 60 forward primers for TCR Vbeta segments and 13 reverse primers for TCR Jbeta segments was used. The CDR3 region of rearranged TCR beta genes was amplified from genomic DNA by a multiplex PCR assay. Amplified TCR beta libraries were sequenced as 87-base-pair reads on the Illumina HiSeq System. From the authors' description of their analysis: In a later analysis, tens of millions of unique TCR beta chains were counted across the roughly 700 repertoires, and roughly 11 million of these chains were shared by at least two donors. To remove PCR and sequencing errors, raw reads were error-corrected and collapsed into unique sequences using a nearest-neighbor algorithm that merged closely related sequences. V, D and J gene segments were assigned by aligning CDR3 sequences to IMGT reference sequences. For a sequence to be retained, a match of at least six nucleotides to both a V gene segment and a J gene segment was required. Rearrangements were called productive when the CDR3 lacked stop codons and stayed in frame with V and J; all others were non-productive. CDR3 was defined by IMGT convention, running from the second conserved V-encoded cysteine to the conserved J-encoded phenylalanine. Sequences without an unambiguous match to a single V gene segment were excluded from the earlier analysis of about 630 of the donors. An earlier analysis of fewer than 650 of the donors classified V segments as functional when productive rearrangements were above 56.7% and as segregating when the standard deviation between donors was above 5%. A statistical classification framework was built to diagnose cytomegalovirus status from the catalog of TCR beta chain sequences. In a later analysis, TCR nucleotide sequences were compared against IMGT/GENE-DB human TR gene sequences so that V and J genes could be assigned. The TCRdist pipeline was used in a later analysis to assign CDR3 sequences and most-parsimonious VDJ recombination scenarios. A later analysis defined each TCR beta chain by its CDR3 amino acid sequence plus V-gene family, and excluded reads lacking a unique V-gene family. To address suspected cross-contamination and a sequencing artifact, a later analysis removed roughly 640 highly shared, low-generation-probability nucleotide sequences. For each public chain, a later analysis derived a clonal expansion index from normalized ranks of inferred template counts within each repertoire. Generation probabilities in a later analysis came from a VDJ recombination model fitted to out-of-frame rearrangements, and those results were checked against IGoR. A later analysis scored TCR-TCR, TCR-HLA and TCR-CMV co-occurrence with hypergeometric tests, applying a repertoire-size bias correction to TCR pairs. In a later analysis, false discovery rates were estimated by permuting HLA or CMV assignments 20 times. A later analysis grouped co-occurring TCRs with DBSCAN, adding TCRdist sequence similarity when clustering within HLA-allele-positive subsets. Co-occurrence clustering excluded repertoires with fewer than 30,000 or more than 120,000 public chains, plus five with anomalous nucleotide sharing. TCRdb took this table from immuneACCESS and kept in-frame rearrangements with V and J called. Such tables lack part of the clones; where checked against another copy, unresolved V genes explain under half of the gap, and the rest is unexplained. D and trimming come from the DNA, and the V and J calls and clone size come from that table. This sample gives 150,000 to 200,000 clones in total; about three quarters of them show up just once. 0.9% to 1.2% of the sample is taken by the ten largest.

This sequence uses TRBV5-1 and TRBJ2-1; the D gene is perhaps TRBD2, on 6 matching bases. Input material: PBMCs. This TCR derives from a woman aged 40 to 50 in good health and CMV-seronegative. The DNA is as follows: TGCGCCAGCAGTCTCCGGGGGACCGCGTTCTTC. It encodes CASSLRGTAFF.